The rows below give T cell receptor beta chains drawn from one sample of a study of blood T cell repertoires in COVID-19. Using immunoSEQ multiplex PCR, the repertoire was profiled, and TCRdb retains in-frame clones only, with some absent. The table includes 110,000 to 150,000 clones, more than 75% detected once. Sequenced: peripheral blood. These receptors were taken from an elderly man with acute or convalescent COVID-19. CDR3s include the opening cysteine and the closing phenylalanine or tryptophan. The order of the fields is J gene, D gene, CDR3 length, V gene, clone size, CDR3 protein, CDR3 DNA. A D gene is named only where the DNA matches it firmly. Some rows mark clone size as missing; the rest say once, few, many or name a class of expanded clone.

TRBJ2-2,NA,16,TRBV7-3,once,CASMLRPVFGTGELFF,TGTGCCAGCATGCTCAGGCCTGTCTTTGGCACCGGGGAGCTGTTTTTT
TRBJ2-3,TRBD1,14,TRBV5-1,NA,CASHGTGERNTQYF,TGCGCCAGCCACGGGACAGGGGAAAGGAATACGCAGTATTTT
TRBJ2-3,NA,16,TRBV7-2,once,CASSLTLGGGADTQYF,TGTGCCAGCAGCTTAACCCTGGGAGGGGGGGCAGATACGCAGTATTTT
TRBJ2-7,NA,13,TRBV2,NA,CASSEAGGSEQYF,TGTGCCAGCAGTGAAGCAGGGGGTTCCGAGCAGTACTTC
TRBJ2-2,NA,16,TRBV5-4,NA,CASTSGAATTSGELFF,TGTGCCAGCACGAGTGGGGCAGCGACCACGAGCGGGGAGCTGTTTTTT
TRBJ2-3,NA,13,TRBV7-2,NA,CASSFLVRDTQYF,TGTGCCAGCAGCTTTCTAGTACGCGATACGCAGTATTTT
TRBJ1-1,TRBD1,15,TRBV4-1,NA,CASSQPRDRYTEAFF,TGCGCCAGCAGCCAGCCAAGGGACAGATACACTGAAGCTTTCTTT
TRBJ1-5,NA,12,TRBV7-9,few,CASSPIDQPQHF,TGTGCCAGCAGCCCAATAGATCAGCCCCAGCATTTT
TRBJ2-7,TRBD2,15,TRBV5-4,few,CASSPGLAARDEQYF,TGTGCCAGCAGCCCGGGACTAGCGGCGCGGGACGAGCAGTACTTC
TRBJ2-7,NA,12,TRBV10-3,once,CAISVGSPEQYF,TGTGCCATCAGCGTTGGCTCTCCCGAGCAGTACTTC
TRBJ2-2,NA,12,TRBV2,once,CASVLELPSFFF,TGTGCCAGCGTGCTAGAGCTCCCGAGCTTTTTTTTT
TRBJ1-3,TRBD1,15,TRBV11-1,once,CASSSDRGLGNTIYF,TGTGCCAGCAGCAGTGACAGGGGCCTTGGAAACACCATATATTTT
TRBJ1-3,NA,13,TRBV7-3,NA,CASSLTQSSAIYF,TGTGCCAGCAGCTTAACGCAGTCTAGCGCCATATATTTT
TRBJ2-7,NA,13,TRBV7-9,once,CASTPPEGYEQYF,TGTGCCAGCACCCCACCGGAGGGCTACGAGCAGTACTTC
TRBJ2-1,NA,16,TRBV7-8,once,CASSLFRKGPYNEQFF,TGTGCCAGCAGCTTGTTCCGGAAGGGGCCCTACAATGAGCAGTTCTTC
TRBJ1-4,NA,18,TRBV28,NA,CASRPTRFSNPQREKLFF,TGTGCCAGCCGCCCAACGCGGTTCAGCAACCCGCAGCGGGAAAAACTGTTTTTT
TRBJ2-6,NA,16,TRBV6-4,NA,CASSMYQGSGANVLTF,TGTGCCAGCAGTATGTACCAGGGCTCTGGGGCCAACGTCCTGACTTTC
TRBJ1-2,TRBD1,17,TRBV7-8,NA,CASSLDRTGIRVRGYTF,TGTGCCAGCAGCTTAGATCGGACAGGGATTCGAGTACGAGGCTACACCTTC
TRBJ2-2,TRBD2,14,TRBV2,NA,CASRGTRNTGELFF,TGTGCCAGCCGGGGGACTAGGAACACCGGGGAGCTGTTTTTT
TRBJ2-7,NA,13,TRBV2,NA,CASSDPPFYEQYF,TGTGCCAGCAGTGACCCCCCCTTTTACGAGCAGTACTTC
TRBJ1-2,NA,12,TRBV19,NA,CASSIPGYGYTF,TGTGCCAGTAGTATCCCGGGCTATGGCTACACCTTC
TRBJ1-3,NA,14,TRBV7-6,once,CASSSGFSGNTIYF,TGTGCCAGCAGCTCAGGGTTCTCTGGAAACACCATATATTTT
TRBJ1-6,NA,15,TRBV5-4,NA,CASSLGQGYNSPLHF,TGTGCCAGCAGCTTGGGGCAGGGTTATAATTCACCCCTCCACTTT
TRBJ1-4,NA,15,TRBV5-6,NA,CASSLFQGRTEKLFF,TGTGCCAGCAGCTTGTTCCAGGGCCGGACTGAAAAACTGTTTTTT
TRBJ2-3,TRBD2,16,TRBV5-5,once,CASSFSGGAVTDTQYF,TGTGCCAGCAGCTTTAGCGGGGGGGCCGTAACAGATACGCAGTATTTT
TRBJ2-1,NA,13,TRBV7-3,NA,CASSLGLAGEQFF,TGTGCCAGCAGCCTGGGACTCGCGGGGGAGCAGTTCTTC
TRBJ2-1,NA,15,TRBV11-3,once,CASSLWSNGQGGQFF,TGTGCCAGCAGCTTATGGTCCAACGGGCAGGGAGGGCAGTTCTTC
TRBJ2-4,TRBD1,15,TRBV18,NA,CASSPPNRGLNIQYF,TGTGCCAGCTCACCACCTAACAGGGGGCTAAACATTCAGTACTTC
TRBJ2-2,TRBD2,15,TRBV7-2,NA,CASSSTSGNTGELFF,TGTGCCAGCAGCTCGACTAGCGGGAACACCGGGGAGCTGTTTTTT
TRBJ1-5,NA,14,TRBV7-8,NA,CASSQWGGNQPQHF,TGTGCCAGCAGCCAATGGGGGGGCAATCAGCCCCAGCATTTT
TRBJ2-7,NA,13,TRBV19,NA,CASSIGDISEQYF,TGTGCCAGTAGTATAGGGGACATCAGTGAGCAGTACTTC
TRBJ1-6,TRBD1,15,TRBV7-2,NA,CASSSYRGNDPPLHF,TGTGCCAGCAGCTCCTACAGGGGAAATGATCCACCCCTCCACTTT
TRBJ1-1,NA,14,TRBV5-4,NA,CASSFPGTRTEAFF,TGTGCCAGCAGCTTCCCCGGTACGAGGACTGAAGCTTTCTTT
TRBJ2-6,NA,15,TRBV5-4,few,CASSLQVTGANVLTF,TGTGCCAGCAGCCTACAGGTAACTGGGGCCAACGTCCTGACTTTC
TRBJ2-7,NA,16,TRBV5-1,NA,CASRFGQSFELYEQYF,TGCGCCAGCCGCTTTGGACAGTCTTTTGAACTCTACGAGCAGTACTTC
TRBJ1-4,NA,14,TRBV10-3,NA,CAISEWGGNEKLFF,TGTGCCATCAGTGAGTGGGGGGGGAATGAAAAACTGTTTTTT
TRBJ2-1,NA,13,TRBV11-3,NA,CASSLDPDFPPFF,TGTGCCAGCAGCTTAGATCCGGACTTCCCCCCGTTCTTC
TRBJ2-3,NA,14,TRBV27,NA,CASSLWGPADTQYF,TGTGCCAGCAGTTTATGGGGCCCGGCAGATACGCAGTATTTT
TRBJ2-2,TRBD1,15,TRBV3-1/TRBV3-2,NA,CASSQRTGITGELFF,TGTGCCAGCAGCCAACGGACAGGAATCACCGGGGAGCTGTTTTTT
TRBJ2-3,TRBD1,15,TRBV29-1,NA,CSVWTGEKSTDTQYF,TGCAGCGTTTGGACAGGGGAAAAAAGCACAGATACGCAGTATTTT
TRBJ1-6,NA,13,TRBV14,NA,CASSPQGYSPLHF,TGTGCCAGCAGCCCCCAGGGGTATTCACCCCTCCACTTT
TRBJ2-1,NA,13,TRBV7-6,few,CASSLAQGGRTFF,TGTGCCAGCAGCTTAGCCCAGGGGGGACGGACGTTCTTC
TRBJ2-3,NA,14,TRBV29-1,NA,CSVADRIRTDTQYF,TGCAGCGTCGCCGACAGGATACGCACAGATACGCAGTATTTT
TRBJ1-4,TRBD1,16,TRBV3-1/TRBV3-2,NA,CASSQGPGQSNEKLFF,TGTGCCAGCAGTCAAGGACCGGGACAGTCTAATGAAAAACTGTTTTTT
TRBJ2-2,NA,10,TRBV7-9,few,CASATGELFF,TGTGCCAGCGCCACGGGGGAGCTGTTTTTT
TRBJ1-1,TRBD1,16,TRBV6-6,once,CASSYPPGQGYGEAFF,TGTGCCAGCAGTTACCCTCCGGGACAGGGTTACGGTGAAGCTTTCTTT
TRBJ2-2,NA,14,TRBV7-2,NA,CASSLEWGPGELFF,TGTGCCAGCAGCTTAGAATGGGGGCCCGGGGAGCTGTTTTTT
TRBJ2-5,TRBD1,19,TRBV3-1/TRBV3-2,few,CASSQDGTGGSGVSGTQYF,TGTGCCAGCAGCCAAGACGGGACAGGGGGGTCGGGGGTCTCCGGGACCCAGTACTTC
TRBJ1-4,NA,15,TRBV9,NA,CASSLGRGWDEKLFF,TGTGCCAGCAGCTTAGGACGAGGGTGGGATGAAAAACTGTTTTTT
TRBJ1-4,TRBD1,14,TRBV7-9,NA,CASRPGTGLGKLFF,TGTGCCAGCAGGCCCGGGACAGGCCTGGGGAAACTGTTTTTT